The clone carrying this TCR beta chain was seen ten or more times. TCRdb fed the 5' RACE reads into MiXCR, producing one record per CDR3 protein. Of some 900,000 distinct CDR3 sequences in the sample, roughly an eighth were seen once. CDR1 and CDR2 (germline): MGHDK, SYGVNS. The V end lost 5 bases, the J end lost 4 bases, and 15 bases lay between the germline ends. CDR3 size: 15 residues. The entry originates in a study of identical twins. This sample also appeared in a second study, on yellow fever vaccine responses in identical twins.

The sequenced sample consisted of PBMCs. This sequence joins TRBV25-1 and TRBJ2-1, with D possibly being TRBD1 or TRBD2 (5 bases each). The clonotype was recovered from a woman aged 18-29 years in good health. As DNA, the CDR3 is TGTGCCAGCAGTCACCGGGACCCCGGATACAATGAGCAGTTCTTC. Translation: CASSHRDPGYNEQFF.